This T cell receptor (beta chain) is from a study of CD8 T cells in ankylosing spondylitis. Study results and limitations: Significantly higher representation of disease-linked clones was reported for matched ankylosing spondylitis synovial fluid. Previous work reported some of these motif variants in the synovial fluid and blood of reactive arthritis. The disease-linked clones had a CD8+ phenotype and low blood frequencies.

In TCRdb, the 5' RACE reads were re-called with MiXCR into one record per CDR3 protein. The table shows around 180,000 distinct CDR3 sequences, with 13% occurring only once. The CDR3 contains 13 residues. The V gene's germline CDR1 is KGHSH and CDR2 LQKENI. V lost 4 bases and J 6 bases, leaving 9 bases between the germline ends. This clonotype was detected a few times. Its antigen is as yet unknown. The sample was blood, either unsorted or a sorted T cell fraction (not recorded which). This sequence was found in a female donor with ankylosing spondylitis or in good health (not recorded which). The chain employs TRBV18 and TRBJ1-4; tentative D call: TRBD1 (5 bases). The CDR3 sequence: CASSRSGDEKLFF. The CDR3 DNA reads TGTGCCAGCTCACGCTCGGGGGATGAAAAACTGTTTTTT.